The source of this TCR beta chain is a study of blood T cell repertoires in COVID-19. On the study more broadly: Sample material is recorded as cDNA or gDNA derived from T cells, B-cell-depleted T cells, or PBMCs.

In the authors' workflow: Using reference gene primer amplification, nucleated cell counts were estimated. TCRdb keeps only in-frame clones here, not all; method: immunoSEQ multiplex PCR. V and J calls and clone size are copied from that table; D and trimming were computed from the DNA. This table has 70,000 or so clones, 87% appearing once. The CDR3 sequence is 12 residues long. Germline V gives CDR1 MDHEN, CDR2 SYDVKM. The ends lost 6 bases at V and 6 bases at J; junction bases unmatched: 4. Specimen: peripheral blood. The sequence came from a woman between 18 and 30 years old with acute or convalescent COVID-19. The chain carries TRBV28 and TRBJ1-2; 7 bases map to TRBD1. In DNA form, the CDR3 reads TGTGCCAGCAGGAGGGGGCGCGATGGCTACACCTTC. It specifies CASRRGRDGYTF.